This T cell receptor beta chain was sequenced in a study of CD8 T cells in Susac syndrome. Study-wide results and limits: The study conceded that its TCR sequencing and HLA analysis involved relatively few individuals.

Comment on this clonotype: The antigen is undetermined.

With random hexamers, roughly 0.45 to 1 ug RNA was reverse transcribed. With immunoSEQ multiplex PCR, TCR beta CDR3 was amplified across 54 Vbeta and 13 Jbeta. TCRdb redid the calling of the immunoSEQ multiplex PCR reads with MiXCR, one entry per CDR3 protein. The sample records some 450,000 distinct CDR3 sequences, 85% to 90% being singletons. The origin of this receptor is a human donor with multiple sclerosis. Sequenced input: CD8+ T cells from PBMCs.

The CDR3 sequence: CASSFGDRSTDTQYF. CDR3 nucleotide sequence: TGTGCCAGCTCGTTCGGGGACAGGAGCACAGATACGCAGTATTTT. The chain links TRBV6-6 to TRBJ2-3; TRBD1 matches 8 bases. The CDR3 is made up of 15 amino acids. With 8 bases clipped from V and 0 bases from J, the junction kept 7 bases outside the gene matches. Germline V gene sequence: CDR1 MNHNY, CDR2 SVGAGI (reference sequence).